The rows below give T cell receptor beta chains drawn from one sample of a study of blood T cell repertoires in COVID-19. TCRdb keeps only in-frame clones here, not all; method: immunoSEQ multiplex PCR. The profile shows about 89,000 clones, about 91% of them singletons. What was sequenced was peripheral blood. These receptor sequences come from a man aged 60 to 69 with acute or convalescent COVID-19. Each CDR3 is given with its conserved first and last residue. The D gene is left open where the match is weak. Not all rows give a size; the values are once, few, many and, for expanded clones, a class.

d_call,v_call,clone_size,j_call,cdr3_length,cdr3_aa,cdr3_nt
TRBD1,TRBV10-1,.,TRBJ2-7,14,CASSGDRAPYEQYF,TGCGCCAGCAGTGGGGACAGGGCCCCCTACGAGCAGTACTTC
.,TRBV5-1,.,TRBJ1-4,15,CASSTGGGLGEKLFF,TGCGCCAGCAGCACGGGAGGGGGTTTGGGTGAAAAACTGTTTTTT
.,TRBV10-3,.,TRBJ1-2,13,CAIDRLPAGGYTF,TGTGCCATCGACAGGCTTCCAGCGGGGGGCTACACCTTC
TRBD1,TRBV9,.,TRBJ2-5,17,CASSARPTGGLEETQYF,TGTGCCAGCAGCGCGAGACCGACAGGGGGTCTCGAAGAGACCCAGTACTTC
TRBD2,TRBV6-6,.,TRBJ2-1,15,CASSHRSGGADEQFF,TGTGCCAGCAGTCACCGTAGCGGGGGGGCCGATGAGCAGTTCTTC
TRBD2,TRBV5-1,.,TRBJ2-5,15,CASSRTSGIQETQYF,TGCGCCAGCAGCAGGACTAGCGGGATCCAAGAGACCCAGTACTTC
TRBD2,TRBV27,.,TRBJ2-7,13,CASNSGGSYEQYF,TGTGCCAGCAATTCGGGAGGGTCCTACGAGCAGTACTTC
.,TRBV7-9,.,TRBJ1-5,15,CASSQAGDSNQPQHF,TGTGCCAGCAGTCAGGCAGGGGATAGCAATCAGCCCCAGCATTTT
.,TRBV6-5,.,TRBJ1-2,16,CASSYRTVATNYGYTF,TGTGCCAGCAGTTACAGGACAGTTGCCACTAACTATGGCTACACCTTC
.,TRBV12-3/TRBV12-4,.,TRBJ2-7,13,CASSARDFHEQYF,TGTGCCAGCAGCGCACGAGACTTCCACGAGCAGTACTTC
.,TRBV18,.,TRBJ1-5,13,CASSRYSNQPQHF,TGTGCCAGCTCACGCTATAGCAATCAGCCCCAGCATTTT
TRBD1,TRBV30,few,TRBJ1-4,15,CAWGQGPGTNEKLFF,TGTGCCTGGGGACAGGGCCCAGGTACTAATGAAAAACTGTTTTTT
.,TRBV10-3,.,TRBJ2-1,15,CAISPSVRSYNEQFF,TGTGCCATCAGTCCTAGCGTCCGCTCCTACAATGAGCAGTTCTTC
.,TRBV29-1,once,TRBJ2-7,13,CSVVGDSPYEQYF,TGCAGCGTTGTCGGGGACTCCCCTTACGAGCAGTACTTC
TRBD1,TRBV5-6,.,TRBJ2-3,15,CASSLDRGLTDTQYF,TGTGCCAGCAGCTTAGACAGGGGACTCACAGATACGCAGTATTTT
TRBD2,TRBV13,.,TRBJ2-3,18,CASSFRPRLAGEPDTQYF,TGTGCCAGCAGCTTCCGGCCCAGACTAGCGGGGGAGCCAGATACGCAGTATTTT
TRBD1,TRBV9,.,TRBJ2-7,15,CASSVGQGATYEQYF,TGTGCCAGCAGCGTAGGGCAGGGGGCTACCTACGAGCAGTACTTC
TRBD1,TRBV29-1,.,TRBJ2-7,13,CSVGDSHSYEQYF,TGCAGCGTTGGGGACAGCCACTCCTACGAGCAGTACTTC
.,TRBV10-3,.,TRBJ2-7,15,CAISESTDSPYEQYF,TGTGCCATCAGTGAGTCAACGGACTCACCCTACGAGCAGTACTTC
TRBD1,TRBV27,.,TRBJ1-2,13,CASSFSGQAGYTF,TGTGCCAGCAGTTTCTCGGGACAGGCCGGCTACACCTTC
TRBD1,TRBV10-3,.,TRBJ1-1,17,CAISYIRDRGLNTEAFF,TGTGCCATCAGTTATATCCGGGACAGGGGTCTGAACACTGAAGCTTTCTTT
TRBD1,TRBV10-3,.,TRBJ2-7,14,CAIRDRGRDYEQYF,TGTGCCATCAGGGACAGGGGGCGAGACTACGAGCAGTACTTC
.,TRBV5-1,.,TRBJ2-3,15,CASSPAVLARDTQYF,TGCGCCAGCAGCCCGGCGGTTCTAGCCCGCGATACGCAGTATTTT
TRBD1,TRBV3-1/TRBV3-2,.,TRBJ2-5,14,CASSRQGSSETQYF,TGTGCCAGCAGCCGACAGGGTTCTTCGGAGACCCAGTACTTC
TRBD1,TRBV5-4,.,TRBJ1-4,15,CASSSGQEKNEKLFF,TGTGCCAGCAGCTCGGGACAGGAGAAGAATGAAAAACTGTTTTTT
TRBD1,TRBV12-5,few,TRBJ1-2,14,CASGLSTGGDGYTF,TGTGCTAGTGGTTTGTCGACAGGGGGAGATGGCTACACCTTC
TRBD2,TRBV24-1,.,TRBJ2-7,13,CATSGLAGDEQYF,TGTGCCACCTCGGGACTAGCGGGAGACGAGCAGTACTTC
.,TRBV5-6,.,TRBJ2-1,17,CASSLTETPSSYNEQFF,TGTGCCAGCAGCTTGACGGAGACTCCCAGCTCCTACAATGAGCAGTTCTTC
.,TRBV24-1,few,TRBJ2-7,14,CATSDNRVPYEQYF,TGTGCCACCAGTGACAACAGGGTCCCCTACGAGCAGTACTTC
.,TRBV24-1,.,TRBJ2-2,15,CATSDFGGVTGELFF,TGTGCCACCAGTGATTTCGGAGGGGTTACCGGGGAGCTGTTTTTT
.,TRBV12-3/TRBV12-4,once,TRBJ2-7,11,CASSEAHEQYF,TGTGCCAGCAGTGAAGCGCACGAGCAGTACTTC
.,TRBV5-1,.,TRBJ1-2,17,CASSQTPGGGTNYGYTF,TGCGCCAGCAGCCAAACACCCGGTGGGGGGACTAACTATGGCTACACCTTC
TRBD1,TRBV5-1,.,TRBJ1-2,14,CASRTGQGAYGYTF,TGCGCCAGCAGGACCGGACAGGGGGCCTATGGCTACACCTTC
TRBD2,TRBV6-1,.,TRBJ2-3,16,CASSVQAGGREDTQYF,TGTGCCAGCAGTGTACAAGCGGGGGGTCGGGAAGATACGCAGTATTTT
TRBD1,TRBV29-1,.,TRBJ2-7,13,CSAGTGNSYEQYF,TGCAGCGCTGGGACAGGGAACTCCTACGAGCAGTACTTC
.,TRBV5-6,once,TRBJ2-7,13,CASSLRQDAEQYF,TGTGCCAGCAGCTTGCGGCAGGATGCCGAGCAGTACTTC
TRBD1,TRBV12-3/TRBV12-4,.,TRBJ2-2,12,CASRRDSGELFF,TGTGCCAGCAGACGGGACAGCGGGGAGCTGTTTTTT
.,TRBV6-5,.,TRBJ2-3,14,CASRPQGSTDTQYF,TGTGCCAGCAGACCCCAGGGAAGCACAGATACGCAGTATTTT
.,TRBV6-5,.,TRBJ2-2,14,CASTTKTGPGELFF,TGTGCCAGCACCACAAAGACTGGCCCCGGGGAGCTGTTTTTT
TRBD2,TRBV19,.,TRBJ2-1,17,CASSMESGRAAYNEQFF,TGTGCCAGTAGTATGGAAAGCGGGAGGGCCGCGTACAATGAGCAGTTCTTC
TRBD2,TRBV5-8,.,TRBJ2-3,16,CASSPGTSGSYDTQYF,TGTGCCAGCAGCCCTGGGACTAGCGGGAGTTATGATACGCAGTATTTT
TRBD2,TRBV9,.,TRBJ2-5,16,CASSVGTGTSVETQYF,TGTGCCAGCAGCGTAGGAACCGGGACTAGCGTTGAGACCCAGTACTTC
.,TRBV19,.,TRBJ2-5,16,CASSTQKDSGKRTQYF,TGTGCCAGTAGTACCCAAAAGGACAGCGGCAAGAGGACCCAGTACTTC
.,TRBV7-9,.,TRBJ2-7,14,CASSLYGGYYEQYF,TGTGCCAGCAGCTTGTATGGGGGCTACTACGAGCAGTACTTC
TRBD1,TRBV28,.,TRBJ2-3,14,CASSPTGGTDTQYF,TGTGCCAGCAGCCCGACAGGGGGCACAGATACGCAGTATTTT
TRBD1,TRBV27,.,TRBJ1-5,15,CASSTGQGVKQPQHF,TGTGCCAGCAGTACGGGACAGGGGGTAAAACAGCCCCAGCATTTT